The T cell receptor (beta chain) described here comes from a study of chemoradiotherapy in HPV16-positive cancers. Notes on the study in general: For HPV16-positive patients, expanding HPV-responsive T cells associated with longer recurrence-free survival.

Repertoires were generated with immunoSEQ multiplex PCR, while TCRdb's copy carries only in-frame clones and drops some. The sample comprises approximately 32,000 clones, 89% of which are singletons, and 3.1% rests with the top ten. V gave up 1 base and J gave up 0 bases, with 15 bases separating them. This CDR3 spans 18 amino acids. Germline V lookup: CDR1 LNHNV, CDR2 YYDKDF (reference sequence). This clone is classed as medium-sized. The antigen remains undetermined. The V and J genes are TRBV15 and TRBJ1-4; D perhaps matches TRBD1 (6 bases). This TCR was sampled from a human donor with HPV-associated anogenital cancer. Sequencing was performed on blood, taken from a patient who underwent chemoradiotherapy. DNA of the CDR3: TGTGCCACCAGCAGAGTTGAAGGGGGGCTCGCAACTAATGAAAAACTGTTTTTT. It is translated as CATSRVEGGLATNEKLFF.